A selection of T cell receptor beta chains follows, all from one sample in a study of blood T cell repertoires in COVID-19. The protocol was immunoSEQ multiplex PCR, while the TCRdb copy is restricted to in-frame clones and leaves out a portion. Here the sample spans roughly 250,000 clones, roughly 88% being singletons. Sequenced sample: PBMCs or T cells enriched from blood (not recorded which). The source is a woman aged 40 to 50 who had been exposed to COVID-19. Each CDR3 is given with its conserved first and last residue.

J gene,V gene,CDR3 protein
TRBJ2-7,TRBV4-2,CASSQEMDSSYEQYF
TRBJ2-5,TRBV27,CASRSGEGSRETQYF
TRBJ1-4,TRBV28,CASSLSGTGGKLFF
TRBJ2-3,TRBV7-9,CASSLVPSGTDTQYF
TRBJ2-2,TRBV6-5,CASSYSPDTGELFF
TRBJ2-1,TRBV7-9,CASSLAGGVDEQFF
TRBJ1-2,TRBV20-1,CSASEAGNYGYTF
TRBJ2-5,TRBV11-3,CASSPNTGGRETQYF
TRBJ2-2,TRBV5-1,CASSYRDSLIPGELFF
TRBJ1-2,TRBV18,CASSPEKGYGYTF
TRBJ1-2,TRBV30,CAWSLTGTDNSYTF
TRBJ1-1,TRBV19,CASSMRGLSRTEAFF